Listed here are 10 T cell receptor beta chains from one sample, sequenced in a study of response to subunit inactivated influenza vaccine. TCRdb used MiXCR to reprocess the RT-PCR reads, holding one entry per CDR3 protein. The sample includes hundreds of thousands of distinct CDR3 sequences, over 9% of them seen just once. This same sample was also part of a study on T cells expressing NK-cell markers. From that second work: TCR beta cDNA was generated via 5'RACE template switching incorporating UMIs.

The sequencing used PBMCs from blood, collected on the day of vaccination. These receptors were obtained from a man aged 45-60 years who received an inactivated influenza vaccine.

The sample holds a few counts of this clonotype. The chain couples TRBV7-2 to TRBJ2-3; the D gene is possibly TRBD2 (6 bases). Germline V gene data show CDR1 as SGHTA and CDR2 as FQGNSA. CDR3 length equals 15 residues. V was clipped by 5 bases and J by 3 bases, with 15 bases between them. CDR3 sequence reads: CASSRPGERTDTQYF. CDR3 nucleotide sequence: TGTGCCAGCAGCCGCCCGGGGGAGCGGACAGATACGCAGTATTTT.

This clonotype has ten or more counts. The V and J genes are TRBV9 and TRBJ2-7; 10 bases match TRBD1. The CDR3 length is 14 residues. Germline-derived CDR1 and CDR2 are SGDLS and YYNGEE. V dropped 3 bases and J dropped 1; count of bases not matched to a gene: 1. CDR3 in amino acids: CASSEGQGSYEQYF. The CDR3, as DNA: TGTGCCAGCAGCGAGGGACAGGGGTCCTACGAGCAGTACTTC.

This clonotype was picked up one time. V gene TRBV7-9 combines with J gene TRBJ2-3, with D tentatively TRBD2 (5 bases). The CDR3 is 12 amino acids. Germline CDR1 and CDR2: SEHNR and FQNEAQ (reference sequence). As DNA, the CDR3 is TGTGCGAGTGCGGGTGCCACAGATACGCAGTATTTT. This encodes CASAGATDTQYF. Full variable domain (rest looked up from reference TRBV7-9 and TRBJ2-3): DTGVSQNPRHKITKRGQNVTFRCDPISEHNRLYWYRQTLGQGPEFLTYFQNEAQLEKSRLLSDRFSAERPKGSFSTLEIQRTEQGDSAMYLCASAGATDTQYFGPGTRLTVL.

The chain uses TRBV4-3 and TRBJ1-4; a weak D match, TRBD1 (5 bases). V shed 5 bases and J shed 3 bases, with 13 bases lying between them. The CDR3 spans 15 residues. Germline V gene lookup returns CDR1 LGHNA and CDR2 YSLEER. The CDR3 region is CASSTQWGANEKLFF. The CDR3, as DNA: TGCGCCAGCAGCACTCAGTGGGGGGCTAATGAAAAACTGTTTTTT.

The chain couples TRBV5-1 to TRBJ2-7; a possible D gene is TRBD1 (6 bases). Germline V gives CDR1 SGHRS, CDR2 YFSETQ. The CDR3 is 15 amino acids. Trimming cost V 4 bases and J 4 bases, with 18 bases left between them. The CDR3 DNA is TGCGCCAGCAGCAGCTTACAGGGCGGAGCATACGAGCAGTACTTC. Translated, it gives CASSSLQGGAYEQYF.

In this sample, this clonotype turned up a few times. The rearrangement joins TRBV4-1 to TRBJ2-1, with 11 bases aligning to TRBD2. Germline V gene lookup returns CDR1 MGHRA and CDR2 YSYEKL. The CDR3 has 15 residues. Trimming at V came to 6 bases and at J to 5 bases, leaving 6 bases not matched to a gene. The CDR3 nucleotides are TGCGCCAGCAGGCCTCTAGCGGGGGGACACAATGAGCAGTTCTTC. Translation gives CASRPLAGGHNEQFF.

The CDR3 region has the DNA TGTGCCTGGGCCGGGACAGCTTTCTACAATGAGCAGTTCTTC. This gives the protein CAWAGTAFYNEQFF. J is TRBJ2-1 and V is TRBV30; the match to TRBD1 covers 7 bases. Germline values: CDR1 GTSNPN, CDR2 SVGIG (reference sequence). The CDR3 extends over 14 amino acids. Unmatched junction bases numbered 7, after V lost 5 bases and J lost 3 bases.

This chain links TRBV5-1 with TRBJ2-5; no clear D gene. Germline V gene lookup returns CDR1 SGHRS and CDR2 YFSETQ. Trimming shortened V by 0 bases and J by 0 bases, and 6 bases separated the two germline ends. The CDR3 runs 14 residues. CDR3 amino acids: CASSLGLYQETQYF. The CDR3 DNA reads TGCGCCAGCAGCTTGGGCCTGTACCAAGAGACCCAGTACTTC.

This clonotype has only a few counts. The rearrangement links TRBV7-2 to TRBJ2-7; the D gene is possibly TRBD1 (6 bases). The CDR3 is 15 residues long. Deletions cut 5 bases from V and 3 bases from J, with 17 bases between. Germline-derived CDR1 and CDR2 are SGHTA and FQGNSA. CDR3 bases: TGTGCCAGCAGCAAATTCCGGGACACCCGCTACGAGCAGTACTTC. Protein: CASSKFRDTRYEQYF.

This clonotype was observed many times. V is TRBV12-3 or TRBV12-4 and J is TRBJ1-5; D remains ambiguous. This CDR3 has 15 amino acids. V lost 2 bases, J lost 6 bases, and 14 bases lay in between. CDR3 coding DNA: TGTGCCAGCAGTTTATCACCCGGGAGTCGTCAGCCCCAGCATTTT. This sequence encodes CASSLSPGSRQPQHF.